The clone carrying this T cell receptor beta chain was counted only a few times. The data belong to a study of T cells after yellow fever vaccination. For the study at large: Those fractions that held only low numbers of cells were prepared using the SMART-Seq v4 Ultra Low Input RNA kit.

TCRdb re-analysed the 5' RACE reads in MiXCR, keeping a single row per CDR3 protein. Of around 360,000 distinct CDR3 sequences listed, around a tenth are singletons. The CDR3 has 12 amino acids. Germline assignment: CDR1 ENHRY and CDR2 SYGVKD. The V end was cut by 10 bases, the J end by 3 bases, with 12 bases between. The material sequenced was PBMCs, taken on the day of the first yellow fever vaccination. The V and J genes are TRBV10-3 and TRBJ1-1; D is unclear. The sequence derives from a man in his late teens or twenties who received the YFV17D yellow fever vaccine. For the CDR3, the DNA is TGTGCCACCTCGGCCCCTGACACTGAAGCTTTCTTT. This codes for CATSAPDTEAFF.